These 32 T cell receptor beta chains originate from one sample sequenced in a study of blood T cell repertoires in COVID-19. Clones were read by immunoSEQ multiplex PCR, and TCRdb kept only the in-frame ones, dropping some. The sample contains 84,000 or so clones, 85% of which appear only once. What was sequenced was peripheral blood. The source of these receptors is a woman aged 70 to 79 with active or convalescent COVID-19.

This clone was observed once. The CDR3 reads CASSLGGGSTEAFF. The CDR3 coding sequence is TGTGCCAGCAGCTTAGGGGGGGGCAGCACTGAAGCTTTCTTT. The chain is built from TRBV7-2 and TRBJ1-1; the D gene is possibly TRBD1 (6 bases). The V end lost 1 base, the J end lost 4 bases, and 10 bases lay between the germline ends. The CDR3 has 14 amino acids. CDR1 and CDR2 from the germline V gene are SGHTA and FQGNSA.

The rearrangement joins TRBV4-1 to TRBJ2-1; 11 bases match TRBD2. The germline gives CDR1 MGHRA, CDR2 YSYEKL. V was pared by 0 bases and J by 5 bases, with 9 bases of the junction left unmatched. The length of the CDR3 is 18 residues. CDR3 sequence (DNA): TGCGCCAGCAGCCAAGATCGAGGTAGCGGGGGGGCTGACAATGAGCAGTTCTTC. Protein product: CASSQDRGSGGADNEQFF.

This chain links TRBV5-8 with TRBJ2-1; 9 nucleotides align to TRBD2. V was pared by 0 bases and J by 1 base, with 8 bases of the junction left unmatched. This CDR3 has 18 residues. Looked up from germline, CDR1 is SGHTS and CDR2 is YDEGEE. The CDR3 protein is CASSLAILAGTSYNEQFF. For the CDR3, the DNA is TGTGCCAGCAGCTTGGCCATTCTAGCGGGGACGTCCTACAATGAGCAGTTCTTC. Full variable domain (remainder filled in from reference TRBV5-8 and TRBJ2-1): EAGVTQSPTHLIKTRGQQATLRCSPISGHTSVYWYQQALGLGLQFLLWYDEGEERNRGNFPPRFSGRQFPNYSSELNVNALELEDSALYLCASSLAILAGTSYNEQFFGPGTRLTVL.

The chain links TRBV10-3 to TRBJ1-3, with D perhaps TRBD1 (6 bases). Trimming removed 2 bases from V and 4 bases from J, with 9 bases in between. CDR3 size: 14 residues. CDR1 is ENHRY and CDR2 is SYGVKD in the germline V gene. In DNA form, the CDR3 reads TGTGCCATCAGTGAGCCTGGGACAGGAAACACCATATATTTT. This encodes CAISEPGTGNTIYF.

This chain joins TRBV4-3 and TRBJ2-1, with 7 bases identical to TRBD2. Germline lookup yields CDR1 LGHNA and CDR2 YSLEER. There are 16 residues in the CDR3. Trimming at V came to 4 bases and at J to 5 bases, leaving 11 bases not matched to a gene. DNA of the CDR3: TGCGCCAGCAGCCCGCGCTCCGGGGGGTTACACAATGAGCAGTTCTTC. Protein sequence: CASSPRSGGLHNEQFF.

The chain is built from TRBV3-1 (or the pseudogene TRBV3-2) and TRBJ2-1, with D maybe TRBD2 (5 bases). Germline loops: CDR1 LGHDT, CDR2 YNNKEL (reference sequence). Trimming took off 1 base at V and 15 bases at J, with 13 bases between the two ends. CDR3 length: 12 residues. CDR3 bases: TGTGCCAGCAGCCAAGGCCCGACTCGGGGGTTCTTC. Translating gives CASSQGPTRGFF.

This chain uses TRBV4-1 with TRBJ2-7, with D uncertain. V lost 1 base, J lost 2 bases, and 15 bases lay in between. The CDR3 loop spans 16 amino acids. The germline CDR1 and CDR2 sequences are MGHRA and YSYEKL. CDR3 nucleotides: TGCGCCAGCAGCCAAGGGCGCTGGGCACCTACCTACGAGCAGTACTTC. Its protein is CASSQGRWAPTYEQYF.

The chain carries TRBV2 and TRBJ1-1, with 8 bases aligning to TRBD1. The CDR3 is 16 amino acids. CDR1 is SNHLY, CDR2 FYNNEI, per germline. After removal of 6 bases from V and 4 bases from J, the junction contained 13 bases not matched to a gene. For the CDR3, the DNA is TGTGCCAGCAGCATATACCAGGGGGCGCTTCTCACTGAAGCTTTCTTT. This sequence encodes CASSIYQGALLTEAFF.

The chain employs TRBV24-1 and TRBJ1-4, with 8 bases matching TRBD1. The J segment lost 7 bases and the V segment lost 3 bases, leaving 3 bases of the junction unmatched. Per the germline V gene, CDR1 is KGHDR and CDR2 is SFDVKD. The CDR3 sequence is 14 residues long. CDR3 protein: CATSDGQGGEKLFF. The CDR3 nucleotides read TGTGCCACCAGTGATGGACAGGGAGGTGAAAAACTGTTTTTT.

The rearrangement uses TRBV2 and TRBJ1-5, with 7 bases lining up with TRBD1. The germline gives CDR1 SNHLY, CDR2 FYNNEI. CDR3 length: 14 residues. Unmatched junction bases numbered 6, after V lost 6 bases and J lost 4 bases. The CDR3 DNA is TGTGCCAGCAGCAGACAGGGTGGTAATCAGCCCCAGCATTTT. Translating it yields CASSRQGGNQPQHF.

A single count supports this clone. The genes are TRBV19 and TRBJ2-4; 9 bases fit TRBD1. Trimming cost V 6 bases and J 7 bases; bases outside gene matches: 10. This CDR3 spans 15 amino acids. CDR1 and CDR2 from the germline V gene are LNHDA and SQIVND (reference sequence). DNA of the CDR3: TGTGCCAGTAGCTCAACAGGGGGCGTTGTGAACATTCAGTACTTC. Translating it yields CASSSTGGVVNIQYF.

The genes are TRBV7-2 and TRBJ1-2, with 10 positions matching TRBD1. There are 15 residues in the CDR3. Germline CDR1 reads SGHTA; CDR2 reads FQGNSA. The J segment lost 1 base and the V segment lost 5 bases, leaving 4 bases of the junction unmatched. The CDR3 sequence is CASSPGTGDNYGYTF. The CDR3 DNA is TGTGCCAGCAGCCCAGGGACAGGGGATAACTATGGCTACACCTTC.

This sequence joins TRBV2 and TRBJ2-4; a weak D match, TRBD2 (5 bases). Germline V lookup: CDR1 SNHLY, CDR2 FYNNEI. The V and J ends lost 3 bases and 4 bases respectively, with 13 bases between them. There are 15 residues in the CDR3. This CDR3 is CASSDAYGGKNIQYF. The CDR3 DNA is TGTGCCAGCAGTGACGCCTACGGCGGGAAAAACATTCAGTACTTC.

In its sample, this clone was seen once. V gene TRBV7-2 combines with J gene TRBJ1-3; D gene ambiguous. Deletions cut 5 bases from V and 2 bases from J, with 7 bases between. CDR1 and CDR2 from the germline V gene are SGHTA and FQGNSA. This CDR3 has 13 amino acids. The CDR3 DNA reads TGTGCCAGCAGCACAAATACTGGAAACACCATATATTTT. Its translation is CASSTNTGNTIYF.

This chain connects TRBV30 to TRBJ1-1; possible D gene TRBD1, 5 bases. Trimming pared 0 bases from V and 11 bases from J, leaving 13 bases between. Looked up from germline, CDR1 is GTSNPN and CDR2 is SVGIG (reference sequence). The length of the CDR3 is 12 residues. The CDR3 DNA is TGTGCCTGGAGTGTTGAGGACACTGGGGCTTTCTTT. Its translation: CAWSVEDTGAFF.

V and J are TRBV15 and TRBJ2-3; 8 nucleotides match TRBD1. Per germline, CDR1 LNHNV and CDR2 YYDKDF (reference sequence). The V segment lost 3 bases and the J segment 2 bases; nucleotides outside the gene matches: 10. This CDR3 comprises 17 residues. The CDR3 loop reads CATSRALGQGYTDTQYF. As DNA, the CDR3 is TGTGCCACCAGCAGGGCGCTAGGACAGGGCTACACAGATACGCAGTATTTT.

By proportion, this clone is medium-sized. The chain has TRBV28 and TRBJ1-5; 8 positions agree with TRBD1. The CDR3 contains 18 residues. CDR1 MDHEN and CDR2 SYDVKM come from the germline V gene. The V gene end was trimmed by 2 bases and the J gene end by 2 bases; junction bases not matched to a gene: 11. The CDR3 is CASSLGTRQGRRNQPQHF. The CDR3 nucleotides read TGTGCCAGCAGTTTAGGGACCCGACAGGGGCGGCGCAATCAGCCCCAGCATTTT.

This chain's CDR3 is CARQGAYRSYEQYF. CDR3 bases: TGTGCCAGACAGGGGGCCTATAGGAGCTACGAGCAGTACTTC. V gene TRBV2 combines with J gene TRBJ2-7, with 9 bases lining up with TRBD1. The CDR3 length is 14 residues. The J segment lost 3 bases and the V segment lost 9 bases, leaving 9 bases of the junction unmatched. Germline V gene lookup returns CDR1 SNHLY and CDR2 FYNNEI.

The chain carries TRBV6-5 and TRBJ1-3, with D perhaps TRBD1 (5 bases). V shed 4 bases and J shed 4 bases, with 11 bases lying between them. Germline loops: CDR1 MNHEY, CDR2 SVGAGI. This CDR3 has 14 amino acids. CDR3 nucleotides: TGTGCCAGCAGTTTACAGGACGGAGGAAACACCATATATTTT. This codes for CASSLQDGGNTIYF.

The gene calls are TRBV24-1 and TRBJ1-2; TRBD1 is a possible D gene (6 bases). Germline V gene sequence: CDR1 KGHDR, CDR2 SFDVKD. Trimming removed 11 bases from V and 1 base from J, with 13 bases in between. The CDR3 has 13 amino acids. Here the CDR3 reads CAIGQKNNYGYTF. CDR3 DNA: TGTGCCATAGGACAGAAGAATAACTATGGCTACACCTTC.

The chain combines TRBV11-2 with TRBJ2-7; D perhaps matches TRBD1 (6 bases). This CDR3 spans 14 amino acids. The V end was cut by 5 bases, the J end by 5 bases, with 16 bases between. Germline V gives CDR1 SGHAT, CDR2 FQNNGV. CDR3 protein: CASSHRDTGDEQYF. The CDR3 nucleotides read TGTGCCAGCAGCCACCGGGACACCGGCGACGAGCAGTACTTC.

The chain uses TRBV18 and TRBJ2-3; D remains ambiguous. Germline V gives CDR1 KGHSH, CDR2 LQKENI. V gave up 8 bases and J gave up 0 bases, with 12 bases separating them. The length of the CDR3 is 14 residues. Here the CDR3 reads CASRDGSSTDTQYF. In DNA form, the CDR3 reads TGTGCCAGCCGAGACGGGTCGAGCACAGATACGCAGTATTTT. The full variable domain, its missing parts supplied by reference TRBV18 and TRBJ2-3, is NAGVMQNPRHLVRRRGQEARLRCSPMKGHSHVYWYRQLPEEGLKFMVYLQKENIIDESGMPKERFSAEFPKEGPSILRIQQVVRGDSAAYFCASRDGSSTDTQYFGPGTRLTVL.

This chain connects TRBV5-1 to TRBJ2-1; the D is unclear. Trimming left V 0 bases short and J 4 bases short, with 11 bases between. Germline V lookup: CDR1 SGHRS, CDR2 YFSETQ. CDR3 length equals 15 residues. The CDR3 nucleotides are TGCGCCAGCAGCTTGGAGACTCGGCGTTACAATGAGCAGTTCTTC. Translated: CASSLETRRYNEQFF.

The rearrangement links TRBV7-9 to TRBJ2-6, with 8 positions matching TRBD2. This CDR3 is built from 18 residues. The germline V gene has CDR1 SEHNR and CDR2 FQNEAQ (reference sequence). With V trimmed by 1 base and J by 1 base, 6 bases remained unmatched. Here the CDR3 DNA reads TGTGCCAGCAGCTTAGGGAGCGGGGGAACGTCTGGGGCCAACGTCCTGACTTTC. It yields the protein CASSLGSGGTSGANVLTF.

This clone was detected once. The gene calls are TRBV6-2 or TRBV6-3 and TRBJ1-1, with 7 bases identical to TRBD1. The CDR3 is 13 amino acids. The germline V gene encodes CDR1 MNHEY and CDR2 SVGEGT. The junction had 5 bases not matched to a gene; V was cut back by 5 bases and J by 5 bases. The CDR3 DNA reads as TGTGCCAGCAGTCCCCGACAGGGAACTGAAGCTTTCTTT. As protein: CASSPRQGTEAFF.

The rearrangement links TRBV18 to TRBJ2-5, with 8 bases aligning to TRBD1. The length of the CDR3 is 14 residues. Germline V gene lookup returns CDR1 KGHSH and CDR2 LQKENI. V dropped 2 bases and J dropped 5; count of bases not matched to a gene: 4. The CDR3, as DNA: TGTGCCAGCTCACCATGGACAGGGAGGGAGACCCAGTACTTC. This gives the protein CASSPWTGRETQYF.

This sequence joins TRBV19 and TRBJ1-2, with D unclear. CDR1 LNHDA and CDR2 SQIVND come from the germline V gene (reference sequence). Trimming took 4 bases from V and 3 from J, leaving 6 bases between them. CDR3 length: 12 amino acids. The DNA for the CDR3 is TGTGCCAGTAGTAACAGAGACTATGGCTACACCTTC. Translation: CASSNRDYGYTF.

The V gene is TRBV19, the J gene TRBJ1-5, with a possible D match to TRBD1 (5 bases). The V gene's germline CDR1 is LNHDA and CDR2 SQIVND (reference sequence). The CDR3 consists of 15 residues. The ends were cut back, 4 bases at V and 6 bases at J, with 16 bases in the middle. CDR3 residues: CASSTFTSGGQPQHF. Written as DNA, the CDR3 is TGTGCCAGTAGTACATTCACGAGCGGGGGTCAGCCCCAGCATTTT.

This clone was recorded only once. V is TRBV28 and J is TRBJ2-1, with D possibly matching TRBD2 (5 bases). The V end was cut by 5 bases, the J end by 4 bases, with 15 bases between. CDR3 length equals 15 residues. CDR1 is MDHEN and CDR2 is SYDVKM in the germline V gene. The CDR3 is CASSITGNQYNEQFF. The CDR3, as DNA: TGTGCCAGCAGTATTACCGGGAACCAATACAATGAGCAGTTCTTC.

This chain joins TRBV18 and TRBJ1-1, with D perhaps matching TRBD1 (6 bases). Germline assignment: CDR1 KGHSH and CDR2 LQKENI. This CDR3 comprises 15 residues. Trimming took 3 bases from V and 1 from J, leaving 12 bases between them. The CDR3 coding sequence is TGTGCCAGCTCACCTTTTAGGGGGACGAACACTGAAGCTTTCTTT. This sequence encodes CASSPFRGTNTEAFF.

This chain links TRBV5-1 with TRBJ2-1; 9 nucleotides agree with TRBD2. Germline CDR1 is SGHRS and CDR2 is YFSETQ. The CDR3 has 17 amino acids. V gave up 0 bases and J gave up 4 bases; unmatched junction bases: 8. This CDR3 is CASSLGRGGAVYNEQFF. The CDR3, as DNA: TGCGCCAGCAGCTTGGGGCGCGGGGGGGCAGTGTACAATGAGCAGTTCTTC.

Comment on this clone: Other nucleotide sequences from this sample produce the same CDR3. The V call is TRBV2, the J call TRBJ1-1; TRBD1 might be the D (6 bases). The CDR3 length is 14 residues. The germline V and J ends were trimmed by 7 bases and 1 base, with 13 bases remaining between them. Looked up from germline, CDR1 is SNHLY and CDR2 is FYNNEI. The CDR3 region has the DNA TGTGCCAGCAAGGGGGGGGCGGGGAACACTGAAGCTTTCTTT. This gives the protein CASKGGAGNTEAFF.